One and the same sample provided the 19 T cell receptor beta chains below, sequenced in a study of blood T cell repertoires in COVID-19. Assay: immunoSEQ multiplex PCR; the TCRdb copy retains only in-frame clones and omits some. The data contain about 86,000 clones, 85% of them singletons. Sequencing was done on a sample of peripheral blood. The receptor source for this set is a man aged 50-60 years with acute or convalescent COVID-19.

The chain recombines TRBV5-1 with TRBJ1-3; the D is unclear. The CDR3 has 15 amino acids. Germline V gives CDR1 SGHRS, CDR2 YFSETQ. V dropped 0 bases and J dropped 0 bases, with 7 bases sitting between them. The CDR3 loop reads CASSLGVSSGNTIYF. The CDR3 region has the DNA TGCGCCAGCAGCTTGGGAGTTAGCTCTGGAAACACCATATATTTT.

The chain combines TRBV19 with TRBJ2-3; weak D call: TRBD1 (5 bases). Germline values: CDR1 LNHDA, CDR2 SQIVND (reference sequence). This CDR3 has 14 residues. V was cut by 3 bases and J by 1 base, with 8 bases left in between. Here the CDR3 reads CASSIGARTDTQYF. CDR3 DNA sequence: TGTGCCAGTAGTATTGGGGCCCGCACAGATACGCAGTATTTT.

The chain carries TRBV5-1 and TRBJ2-7; 10 bases fit TRBD2. The CDR3 is made up of 16 amino acids. Germline V gene data show CDR1 as SGHRS and CDR2 as YFSETQ. Trimming took 4 bases from V and 0 from J; bases not matched to a gene: 7. In DNA, the CDR3 is TGCGCCAGCAGCCCCTTACTAGCGGGGAGCTCCTACGAGCAGTACTTC. It yields the protein CASSPLLAGSSYEQYF.

The chain joins TRBV7-2 to TRBJ1-6; TRBD1 is a possible D gene (6 bases). The germline gives CDR1 SGHTA, CDR2 FQGNSA. There are 15 residues in the CDR3. Trimming left V 1 base short and J 10 bases short, with 14 bases between. The CDR3 nucleotides read TGTGCCAGCAGCTTAGTGGGACAAGCAAACTCACCCCTCCACTTT. The encoded protein is CASSLVGQANSPLHF.

The chain carries TRBV18 and TRBJ2-3, with D tentatively TRBD1 (5 bases). The ends were cut back, 2 bases at V and 6 bases at J, with 9 bases in the middle. Germline V gene sequence: CDR1 KGHSH, CDR2 LQKENI. The CDR3 covers 13 residues. CDR3 DNA: TGTGCCAGCTCACCAGGGGCGACGGATACGCAGTATTTT. Its protein product is CASSPGATDTQYF. Full variable domain (remainder filled in from reference TRBV18 and TRBJ2-3): NAGVMQNPRHLVRRRGQEARLRCSPMKGHSHVYWYRQLPEEGLKFMVYLQKENIIDESGMPKERFSAEFPKEGPSILRIQQVVRGDSAAYFCASSPGATDTQYFGPGTRLTVL.

V and J are TRBV5-1 and TRBJ1-1; possible D gene TRBD1, 6 bases. Per germline, CDR1 SGHRS and CDR2 YFSETQ. The CDR3 spans 14 residues. The germline V and J ends were trimmed by 3 bases and 4 bases, with 13 bases remaining between them. The CDR3 DNA follows: TGCGCCAGCAGCTCTCAGGGGAGTGGCACTGAAGCTTTCTTT. It translates to CASSSQGSGTEAFF.

This chain connects TRBV10-3 to TRBJ2-3; TRBD2 aligns across 11 bases. This CDR3 comprises 17 residues. J gave up 8 bases and V 4 bases, and 14 bases lay outside the gene matches. Germline CDR1 is ENHRY and CDR2 is SYGVKD. In DNA, the CDR3 is TGTGCCATCAGTGGAGAACTAGCGGGAGCAGACCGAGGTACGCAGTATTTT. This codes for CAISGELAGADRGTQYF.

V and J are TRBV24-1 and TRBJ2-5; D is unresolved. The V gene lost 3 bases and the J gene lost 5 bases, with 6 bases spanning the gap. Germline CDR1 KGHDR, CDR2 SFDVKD. CDR3 length: 12 amino acids. The CDR3 DNA is TGTGCCACCAGTGATAACGGTGAGACCCAGTACTTC. Translation: CATSDNGETQYF.

The chain has TRBV11-2 and TRBJ2-1; 14 nucleotides agree with TRBD2. The CDR3 contains 17 residues. Germline-derived CDR1 and CDR2 are SGHAT and FQNNGV. V gave up 6 bases and J gave up 6 bases; unmatched junction bases: 10. The CDR3 is CASSPSQGLAGVNEQFF. CDR3 DNA sequence: TGTGCCAGCAGTCCATCCCAGGGACTAGCGGGAGTCAATGAGCAGTTCTTC.

The rearrangement uses TRBV6-6 and TRBJ1-1; D may be TRBD1 (6 bases). Deletions cut 2 bases from V and 8 bases from J, with 9 bases between. The length of the CDR3 is 12 residues. Germline V CDR1 and CDR2: MNHNY, SVGAGI (reference sequence). The CDR3 is CASSYDRSEAFF. The CDR3 DNA is TGTGCCAGCAGTTACGACAGGTCCGAAGCTTTCTTT.

This chain connects TRBV27 to TRBJ2-1; 8 nucleotides align to TRBD2. CDR1 is MNHEY, CDR2 SMNVEV, per germline (reference sequence). The CDR3 loop spans 13 amino acids. J lost 8 bases, V lost 3 bases, and 3 bases had no gene match. In nucleotides, the CDR3 is TGTGCCAGCAGTTTGGGGACTAGGGATGAGCAGTTCTTC. Amino acid sequence: CASSLGTRDEQFF.

This clone was detected a few times. The rearrangement links TRBV21-1 to TRBJ2-7; TRBD1, the table's D call, lacks a check against the DNA. TRBV21-1 is termed a pseudogene. This CDR3 spans 10 amino acids. The CDR3 sequence: CASRRQGGYF. The CDR3 bases are TGTGCCAGCAGGAGACAGGGTGGGTACTTC.

This clone came up once. The V call is TRBV3-1 (or the pseudogene TRBV3-2), the J call TRBJ2-7; 13 bases map to TRBD2. Trimming took 2 bases from V and 2 from J; bases not matched to a gene: 12. The germline V gene encodes CDR1 LGHDT and CDR2 YNNKEL (reference sequence). The length of the CDR3 is 19 residues. The CDR3 coding sequence is TGTGCCAGCAGCCAAACGGGACGGCAGACTAGCGGGAGGACCTACGAGCAGTACTTC. This sequence encodes CASSQTGRQTSGRTYEQYF.

This clone has only a few counts. This chain joins TRBV9 and TRBJ1-3, with D perhaps TRBD1 (6 bases). The CDR3 is 18 amino acids. The ends were cut back, 5 bases at V and 2 bases at J, with 23 bases in the middle. In germline, CDR1 is SGDLS, CDR2 YYNGEE. The CDR3 region has the DNA TGTGCCAGCAGTAATACCCCTCGGGGGGGCGAAGCTGGAAACACCATATATTTT. It specifies CASSNTPRGGEAGNTIYF.

This clone was recorded a few times. The J gene is TRBJ2-3, the V gene TRBV28; D is possibly TRBD2 (6 bases). Looked up from germline, CDR1 is MDHEN and CDR2 is SYDVKM. The CDR3 has 16 amino acids. V was shortened by 6 bases and J by 6 bases, with 22 bases between the two germline ends. CDR3 residues: CASRGPGLASRDTQYF. The CDR3 nucleotides are TGTGCCAGCAGGGGACCGGGACTCGCTAGTAGGGATACGCAGTATTTT.

This chain connects TRBV6-5 to TRBJ2-7; 13 bases are a match to TRBD2. The germline V gene has CDR1 MNHEY and CDR2 SVGAGI. V was pared by 5 bases and J by 4 bases, with 5 bases of the junction left unmatched. The CDR3 consists of 15 residues. The CDR3 spells CASSKLAGGMYEQYF. The CDR3 DNA sequence: TGTGCCAGCAGTAAACTAGCGGGGGGGATGTACGAGCAGTACTTC.

The sample holds a few counts of this clone. The J gene is TRBJ2-2, the V gene TRBV5-8, with a tentative D call TRBD2 (6 bases). V was trimmed by 4 bases and J by 1 base, leaving 20 bases between them. Germline-derived CDR1 and CDR2 are SGHTS and YDEGEE. The CDR3 covers 18 residues. The CDR3 protein is CASSPRFSLRENTGELFF. The DNA for the CDR3 is TGTGCCAGCAGCCCGCGGTTCTCCTTGCGGGAGAACACCGGGGAGCTGTTTTTT.

The V call is TRBV19, the J call TRBJ1-1, with 7 bases matching TRBD1. This CDR3 region has 16 residues. J lost 0 bases, V lost 4 bases, and 8 bases had no gene match. Germline V gene sequence: CDR1 LNHDA, CDR2 SQIVND (reference sequence). The CDR3 sequence: CASSSDLTGLNTEAFF. The CDR3 DNA sequence: TGTGCCAGTAGTAGTGACTTGACAGGGCTGAACACTGAAGCTTTCTTT.

The CDR3 is CASIPDRYSYNEQFF. CDR3 in DNA: TGTGCCAGTATCCCCGACAGGTACTCCTACAATGAGCAGTTCTTC. The genes are TRBV19 and TRBJ2-1, with a possible D match to TRBD1 (6 bases). CDR3 length equals 15 residues. Germline CDR1 and CDR2: LNHDA and SQIVND (reference sequence). V lost 7 bases, J lost 0 bases, and 13 bases lay in between. Complete variable domain (other parts from reference TRBV19 and TRBJ2-1): DGGITQSPKYLFRKEGQNVTLSCEQNLNHDAMYWYRQDPGQGLRLIYYSQIVNDFQKGDIAEGYSVSREKKESFPLTVTSAQKNPTAFYLCASIPDRYSYNEQFFGPGTRLTVL.